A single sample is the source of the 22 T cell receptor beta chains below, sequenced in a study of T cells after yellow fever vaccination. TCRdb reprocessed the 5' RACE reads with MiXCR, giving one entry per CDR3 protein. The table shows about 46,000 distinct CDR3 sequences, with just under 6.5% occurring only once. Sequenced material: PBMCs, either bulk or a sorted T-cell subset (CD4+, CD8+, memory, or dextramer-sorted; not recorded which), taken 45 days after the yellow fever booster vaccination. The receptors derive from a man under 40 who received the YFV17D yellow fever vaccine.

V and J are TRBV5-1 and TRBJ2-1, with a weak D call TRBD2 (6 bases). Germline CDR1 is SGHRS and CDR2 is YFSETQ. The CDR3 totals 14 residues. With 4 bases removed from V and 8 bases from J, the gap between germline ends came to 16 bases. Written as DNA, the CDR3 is TGCGCCAGCAGCAGGATAGCGGAGGTCTATGAGCAGTTCTTC. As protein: CASSRIAEVYEQFF.

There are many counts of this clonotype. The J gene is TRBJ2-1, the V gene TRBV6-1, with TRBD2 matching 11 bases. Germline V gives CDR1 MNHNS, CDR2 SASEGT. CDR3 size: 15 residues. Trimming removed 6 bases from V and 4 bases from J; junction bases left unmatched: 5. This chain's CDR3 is CASRGTSGPYNEQFF. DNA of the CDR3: TGTGCCAGCAGGGGGACTAGCGGCCCGTACAATGAGCAGTTCTTC.

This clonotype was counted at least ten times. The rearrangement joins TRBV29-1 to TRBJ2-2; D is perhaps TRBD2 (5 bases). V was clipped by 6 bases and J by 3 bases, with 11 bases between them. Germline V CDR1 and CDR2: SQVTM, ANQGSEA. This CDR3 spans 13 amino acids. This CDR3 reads CSVREQYTGELFF. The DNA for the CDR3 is TGCAGCGTCCGGGAACAGTACACCGGGGAGCTGTTTTTT.

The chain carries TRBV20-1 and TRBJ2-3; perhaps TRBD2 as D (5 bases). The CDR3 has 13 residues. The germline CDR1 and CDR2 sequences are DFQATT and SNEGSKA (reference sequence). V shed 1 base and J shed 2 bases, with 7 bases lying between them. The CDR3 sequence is CSARADSTDTQYF. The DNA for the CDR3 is TGCAGTGCTAGAGCGGACTCCACAGATACGCAGTATTTT.

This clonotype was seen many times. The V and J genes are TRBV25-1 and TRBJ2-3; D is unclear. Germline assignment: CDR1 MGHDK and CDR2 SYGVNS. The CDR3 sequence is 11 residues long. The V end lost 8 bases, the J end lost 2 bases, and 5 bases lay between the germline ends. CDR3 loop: CASEHTDTQYF. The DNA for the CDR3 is TGTGCCAGCGAACACACAGATACGCAGTATTTT.

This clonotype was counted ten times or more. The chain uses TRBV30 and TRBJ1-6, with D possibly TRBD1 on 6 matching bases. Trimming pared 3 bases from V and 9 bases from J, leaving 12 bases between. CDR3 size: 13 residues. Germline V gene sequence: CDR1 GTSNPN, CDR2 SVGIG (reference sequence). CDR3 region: CAWRGATGSPLHF. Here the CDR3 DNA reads TGTGCCTGGAGGGGGGCGACAGGTTCACCCCTCCACTTT.

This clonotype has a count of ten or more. The CDR3 DNA sequence: TGCAGTGCTAGAGATCGGCTAGGGGGAGAGACCCAGTACTTC. Translated, it gives CSARDRLGGETQYF. The V call is TRBV20-1, the J call TRBJ2-5, with D tentatively TRBD1 (6 bases). Germline assignment: CDR1 DFQATT and CDR2 SNEGSKA (reference sequence). The CDR3 contains 14 residues. V lost 0 bases and J lost 4, with 12 bases in between.

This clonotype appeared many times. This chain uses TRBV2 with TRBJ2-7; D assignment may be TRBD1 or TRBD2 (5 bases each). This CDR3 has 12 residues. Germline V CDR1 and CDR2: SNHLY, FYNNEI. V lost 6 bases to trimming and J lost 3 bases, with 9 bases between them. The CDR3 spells CASRRGGYEQYF. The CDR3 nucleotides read TGTGCCAGCAGGAGGGGCGGCTACGAGCAGTACTTC.

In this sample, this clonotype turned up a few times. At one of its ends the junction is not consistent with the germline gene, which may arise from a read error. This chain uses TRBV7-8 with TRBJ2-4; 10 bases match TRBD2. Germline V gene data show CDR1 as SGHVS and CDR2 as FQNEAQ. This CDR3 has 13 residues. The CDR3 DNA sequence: TGTGCCAGCAGCCTAGCGGGAGAAGACATTCAGTACTTC. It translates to CASSLAGEDIQYF. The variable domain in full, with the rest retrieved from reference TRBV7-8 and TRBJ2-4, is GAGVSQSPRYKVAKRGQDVALRCDPISGHVSLFWYQQALGQGPEFLTYFQNEAQLDKSGLPSDRFFAERPEGSVSTLKIQRTQQEDSAVYLCASSLAGEDIQYFGAGTRLSVL.

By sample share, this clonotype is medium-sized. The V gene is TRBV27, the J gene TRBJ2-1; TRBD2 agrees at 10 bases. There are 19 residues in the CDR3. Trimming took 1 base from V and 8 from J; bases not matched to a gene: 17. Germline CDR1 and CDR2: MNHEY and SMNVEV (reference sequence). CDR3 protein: CASSLYGGGFRLAGYEQFF. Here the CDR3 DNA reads TGTGCCAGCAGTTTATACGGGGGAGGATTTCGACTAGCGGGCTATGAGCAGTTCTTC.

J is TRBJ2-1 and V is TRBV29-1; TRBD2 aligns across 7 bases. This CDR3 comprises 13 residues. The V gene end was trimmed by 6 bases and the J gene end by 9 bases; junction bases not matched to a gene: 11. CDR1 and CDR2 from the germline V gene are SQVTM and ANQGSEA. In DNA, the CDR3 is TGCAGCGTGGCGACTAGCCGAATCGCTGAGCAGTTCTTC. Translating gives CSVATSRIAEQFF.

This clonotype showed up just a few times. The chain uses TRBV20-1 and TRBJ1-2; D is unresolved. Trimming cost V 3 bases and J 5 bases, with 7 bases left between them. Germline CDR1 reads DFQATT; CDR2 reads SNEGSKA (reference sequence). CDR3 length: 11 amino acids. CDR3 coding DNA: TGCAGTGCTAGGCGATCTTATGGCTACACCTTC. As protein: CSARRSYGYTF.

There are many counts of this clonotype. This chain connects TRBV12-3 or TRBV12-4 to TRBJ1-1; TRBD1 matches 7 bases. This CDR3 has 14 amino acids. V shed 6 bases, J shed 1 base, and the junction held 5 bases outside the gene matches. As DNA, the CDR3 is TGTGCCAGCAGCCAAGGACAGGAGAACACTGAAGCTTTCTTT. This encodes CASSQGQENTEAFF.

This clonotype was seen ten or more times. The CDR3 region is CASSMEGAETQYF. The CDR3 coding sequence is TGTGCCAGTAGTATGGAGGGAGCAGAGACCCAGTACTTC. The genes are TRBV19 and TRBJ2-5; tentative D call: TRBD2 (6 bases). This CDR3 spans 13 amino acids. V was shortened by 3 bases and J by 4 bases, with 9 bases between the two germline ends. Germline-derived CDR1 and CDR2 are LNHDA and SQIVND (reference sequence).

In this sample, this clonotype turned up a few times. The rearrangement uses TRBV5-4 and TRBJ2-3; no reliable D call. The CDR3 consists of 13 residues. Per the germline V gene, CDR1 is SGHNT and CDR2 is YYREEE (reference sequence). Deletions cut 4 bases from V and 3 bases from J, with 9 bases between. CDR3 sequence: CASSLPNTDTQYF. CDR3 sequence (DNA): TGTGCCAGCAGCCTTCCAAATACAGATACGCAGTATTTT. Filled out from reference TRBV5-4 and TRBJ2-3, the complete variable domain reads ETGVTQSPTHLIKTRGQQVTLRCSSQSGHNTVSWYQQALGQGPQFIFQYYREEENGRGNFPPRFSGLQFPNYSSELNVNALELDDSALYLCASSLPNTDTQYFGPGTRLTVL.

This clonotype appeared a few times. The CDR3 DNA follows: TGTGCCAGCAGCGAAACCGGGACAGGGAACAGCAATCAGCCCCAGCATTTT. This encodes CASSETGTGNSNQPQHF. This sequence joins TRBV5-6 and TRBJ1-5, with 9 bases that match TRBD1. The CDR3 runs 17 residues. The J segment lost 1 base and the V segment lost 4 bases, leaving 9 bases of the junction unmatched. Germline values: CDR1 SGHDT, CDR2 YYEEEE. The full variable domain, rest sourced from reference TRBV5-6 and TRBJ1-5, is DAGVTQSPTHLIKTRGQQVTLRCSPKSGHDTVSWYQQALGQGPQFIFQYYEEEERQRGNFPDRFSGHQFPNYSSELNVNALLLGDSALYLCASSETGTGNSNQPQHFGDGTRLSIL.

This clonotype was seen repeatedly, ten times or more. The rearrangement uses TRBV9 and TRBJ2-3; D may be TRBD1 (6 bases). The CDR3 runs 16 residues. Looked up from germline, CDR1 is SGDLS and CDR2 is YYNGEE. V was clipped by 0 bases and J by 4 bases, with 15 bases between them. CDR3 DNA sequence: TGTGCCAGCAGCGTAGCTCAGGGGTGGTACGCAGATACGCAGTATTTT. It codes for CASSVAQGWYADTQYF.

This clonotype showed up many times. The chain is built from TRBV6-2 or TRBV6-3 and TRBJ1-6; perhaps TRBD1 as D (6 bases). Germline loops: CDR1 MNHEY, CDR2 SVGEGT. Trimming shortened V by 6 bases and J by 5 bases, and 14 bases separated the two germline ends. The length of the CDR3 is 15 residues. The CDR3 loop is CASSPQDRDNSPLHF. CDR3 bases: TGTGCCAGCAGCCCTCAGGACAGAGATAATTCACCCCTCCACTTT.

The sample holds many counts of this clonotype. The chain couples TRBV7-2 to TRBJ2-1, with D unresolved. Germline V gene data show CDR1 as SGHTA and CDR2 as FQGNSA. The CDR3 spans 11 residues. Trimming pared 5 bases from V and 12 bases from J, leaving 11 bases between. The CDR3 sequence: CASSPDRRQFF. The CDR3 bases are TGTGCCAGCAGCCCAGACCGGCGGCAGTTCTTC.

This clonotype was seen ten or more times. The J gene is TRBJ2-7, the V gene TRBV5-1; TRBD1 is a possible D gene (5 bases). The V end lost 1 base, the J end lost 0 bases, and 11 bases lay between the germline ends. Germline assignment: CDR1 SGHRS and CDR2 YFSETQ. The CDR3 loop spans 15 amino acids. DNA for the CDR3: TGCGCCAGCAGCTTGAGCAGGGCAGACTCCTACGAGCAGTACTTC. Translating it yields CASSLSRADSYEQYF.

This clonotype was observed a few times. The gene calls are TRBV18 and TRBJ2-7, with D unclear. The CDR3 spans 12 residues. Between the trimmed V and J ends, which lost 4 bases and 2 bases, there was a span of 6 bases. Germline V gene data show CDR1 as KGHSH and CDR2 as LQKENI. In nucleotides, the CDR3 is TGTGCCAGCTCACGCCCCCCCTACGAGCAGTACTTC. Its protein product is CASSRPPYEQYF.

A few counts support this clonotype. Here the CDR3 DNA reads TGTGCCAGCAGTTTGGTCCACGAGCAGTACTTC. Encoded protein: CASSLVHEQYF. This chain joins TRBV6-2 or TRBV6-3 and TRBJ2-7; D call uncertain. The CDR3 is 11 residues long. V lost 4 bases to trimming and J lost 5 bases, with 6 bases between them. CDR1 is MNHEY, CDR2 SVGEGT, per germline.